This T cell receptor beta chain was captured by sequencing in a study of cytomegalovirus exposure and HLA in healthy donors. Notes on the study in general: Earlier findings revealed that most TCR beta V segments proved productive either about 90% or about 30% of the time. In a later analysis, specific HLA alleles were associated with 15,000 to 20,000 TCR beta sequences at a 0.05 false discovery rate. Highly shared sequence variants in one cluster were likely a sequencing artifact.

Concerning this clone: The antigen is unknown.

The PCR made use of 60 Vbeta and 13 Jbeta primers. The method was immunoSEQ multiplex PCR; TCRdb's version includes in-frame clones alone and lacks a portion of them. In total, the table holds around 210,000 clones. Germline V gene data show CDR1 as SNHLY and CDR2 as FYNNEI. This CDR3 is built from 16 residues. Deletions cut 5 bases from V and 0 bases from J, with 14 bases between. Each donor was nominally healthy when sampled (though unrecorded immune exposures were likely). Sequences were obtained from PBMCs. This sequence originates from a girl aged 2 to 10 in good health and CMV-seropositive. This chain connects TRBV2 to TRBJ2-1; no firm D call. CDR3 nucleotides: TGTGCCAGCAGTAGAACTACGATGGGCTCCTACAATGAGCAGTTCTTC. Its translation: CASSRTTMGSYNEQFF.